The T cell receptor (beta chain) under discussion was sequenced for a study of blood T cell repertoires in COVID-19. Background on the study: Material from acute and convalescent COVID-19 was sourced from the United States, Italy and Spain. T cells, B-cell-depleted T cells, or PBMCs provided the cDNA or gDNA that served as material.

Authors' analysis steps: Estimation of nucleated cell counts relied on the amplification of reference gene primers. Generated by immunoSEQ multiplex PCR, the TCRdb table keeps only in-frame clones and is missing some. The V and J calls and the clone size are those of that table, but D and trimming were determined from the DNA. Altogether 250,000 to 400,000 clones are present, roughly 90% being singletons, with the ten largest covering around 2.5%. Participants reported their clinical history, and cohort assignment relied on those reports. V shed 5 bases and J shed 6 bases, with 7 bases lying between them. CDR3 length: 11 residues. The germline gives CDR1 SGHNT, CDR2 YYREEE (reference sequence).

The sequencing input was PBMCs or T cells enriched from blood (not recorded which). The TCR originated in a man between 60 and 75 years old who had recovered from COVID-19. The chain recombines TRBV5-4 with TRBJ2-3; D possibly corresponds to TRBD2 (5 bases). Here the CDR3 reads CASRREDTQYF. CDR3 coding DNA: TGTGCCAGCAGGAGGGAGGATACGCAGTATTTT. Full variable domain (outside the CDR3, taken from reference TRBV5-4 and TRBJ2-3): ETGVTQSPTHLIKTRGQQVTLRCSSQSGHNTVSWYQQALGQGPQFIFQYYREEENGRGNFPPRFSGLQFPNYSSELNVNALELDDSALYLCASRREDTQYFGPGTRLTVL.